This T cell receptor (beta chain) was retrieved from a study of blood T cell repertoires in COVID-19. Looking at the study overall: Samples came from the United States, Italy and Spain, spanning acute and convalescent COVID-19.

Methods used by the authors: Reference gene primer amplification in the assay estimated nucleated cell counts. The data were produced by immunoSEQ multiplex PCR, yet TCRdb's version contains in-frame clones alone and is incomplete. V, J and clone size are those of that table, while D and trimming were read from the DNA. The sample lists approximately 300,000 clones; around 86% were seen once. This TCR was sampled from a woman aged 45-65 years with acute or convalescent COVID-19. The specimen was peripheral blood.

The CDR3 reads CASGFDRLYGYTF. CDR3 in DNA: TGTGCTAGTGGTTTTGACAGACTCTATGGCTACACCTTC. V gene TRBV12-5 combines with J gene TRBJ1-2; D is possibly TRBD1 (5 bases). Germline loops: CDR1 LGHNT, CDR2 FRNRAP. V was trimmed by 3 bases and J by 4 bases, leaving 9 bases between them. CDR3 length equals 13 residues.